This T cell receptor beta chain is drawn from a study of T cells in Graves' hyperthyroidism and ophthalmopathy. The CDR3 contains 17 residues. Germline V CDR1 and CDR2: SGDLS, YYNGEE. V was pared by 3 bases and J by 6 bases, with 24 bases between. This clonotype was found many times. TCR beta CDR3 region amplification was performed from RNA transcripts. The TCR CDR3 was amplified in a first-round RT-PCR using the HTBI primer set. TCRdb called the multiplex PCR reads again in MiXCR, with one record for every CDR3 protein. The sample lists about 520,000 distinct CDR3 sequences; about a fifth were seen once.

Sequenced input: blood. This sequence was found in a man younger than 30 with Graves' hyperthyroidism. V usage is TRBV9 and J usage is TRBJ1-2; D perhaps matches TRBD1 (5 bases). CDR3: CASSAQRLGTVGNGYTF. CDR3 in DNA: TGTGCCAGCAGCGCACAAAGGCTCGGGACGGTGGGGAATGGCTACACCTTC. The full variable domain, its missing parts supplied by reference TRBV9 and TRBJ1-2, is DSGVTQTPKHLITATGQRVTLRCSPRSGDLSVYWYQQSLDQGLQFLIQYYNGEERAKGNILERFSAQQFPDLHSELNLSSLELGDSALYFCASSAQRLGTVGNGYTFGSGTRLTVV.